The 32 T cell receptor beta chains in this list originate from one sample, sequenced in a study of glioma-infiltrating T cells after dendritic cell vaccination. The table came from immunoSEQ multiplex PCR; TCRdb's copy has only in-frame clones and leaves some out. The sample lists approximately 85,000 clones, about 85% occurring once. Time point: after dendritic cell vaccination, including at tumor progression/relapse. The sequencing used blood, collected after dendritic cell vaccination. These receptors came from a human donor with glioblastoma.

The chain joins TRBV29-1 to TRBJ2-1, with TRBD1 as a possible D gene (6 bases). Germline V gene sequence: CDR1 SQVTM, CDR2 ANQGSEA. V was trimmed by 4 bases and J by 8 bases, leaving 15 bases between them. The CDR3 consists of 13 residues. The CDR3 reads CSVGSGDLYEQFF. DNA for the CDR3: TGCAGCGTTGGGTCAGGGGATTTGTATGAGCAGTTCTTC.

The CDR3 loop is CASRDRGSGANVLTF. The CDR3 coding sequence is TGTGCCAGCAGGGACAGGGGCTCTGGGGCCAACGTCCTGACTTTC. The chain links TRBV6-5 to TRBJ2-6; 9 bases fit TRBD1. V shed 6 bases and J 0 bases; nucleotides not matched to a gene: 0. This CDR3 has 15 amino acids. Looked up from germline, CDR1 is MNHEY and CDR2 is SVGAGI.

The chain joins TRBV9 to TRBJ2-3, with 10 bases aligning to TRBD2. Germline V gene data show CDR1 as SGDLS and CDR2 as YYNGEE. Losses at the gene ends were 2 bases for V and 3 bases for J; bases not matched to a gene: 12. The CDR3 consists of 18 residues. CDR3 in amino acids: CASSVSGVASGRTDTQYF. The DNA for the CDR3 is TGTGCCAGCAGCGTCTCCGGGGTGGCTAGCGGGAGAACAGATACGCAGTATTTT.

This chain uses TRBV5-4 with TRBJ1-1; the match to TRBD1 covers 7 bases. This CDR3 has 15 residues. Germline CDR1 is SGHNT and CDR2 is YYREEE (reference sequence). The V segment lost 1 base and the J segment 4 bases; nucleotides outside the gene matches: 7. The CDR3 protein is CASSLRQGRATEAFF. CDR3 nucleotides: TGTGCCAGCAGCTTGCGACAGGGAAGGGCCACTGAAGCTTTCTTT. The whole variable domain, filled in from reference TRBV5-4 and TRBJ1-1, reads ETGVTQSPTHLIKTRGQQVTLRCSSQSGHNTVSWYQQALGQGPQFIFQYYREEENGRGNFPPRFSGLQFPNYSSELNVNALELDDSALYLCASSLRQGRATEAFFGQGTRLTVV.

This clone has at least ten counts. Other DNA sequences of this sample code for an identical CDR3. This chain connects TRBV27 to TRBJ2-7, with D maybe TRBD1 (6 bases). Trimming cost V 6 bases and J 1 base, with 13 bases left between them. The V gene's germline CDR1 is MNHEY and CDR2 SMNVEV (reference sequence). The CDR3 contains 14 residues. The CDR3 DNA follows: TGTGCCAGCAGCTTGACCGGGACATCCTACGAGCAGTACTTC. The encoded protein is CASSLTGTSYEQYF.

The genes are TRBV29-1 and TRBJ1-1; D possibly corresponds to TRBD1 (6 bases). The CDR3 totals 13 residues. V lost 7 bases and J lost 4, with 16 bases in between. Germline V gene sequence: CDR1 SQVTM, CDR2 ANQGSEA. The CDR3 sequence is CSGRTEEITEAFF. CDR3 DNA: TGCAGCGGCCGGACAGAGGAAATCACTGAAGCTTTCTTT.

This CDR3 reads CASSERQGGRGYTF. In DNA, the CDR3 is TGTGCCAGCAGTGAACGACAGGGTGGGCGAGGCTACACCTTC. V and J are TRBV6-5 and TRBJ1-2; TRBD1 agrees at 7 bases. The CDR3 contains 14 residues. Germline loops: CDR1 MNHEY, CDR2 SVGAGI. The junction had 11 bases not matched to a gene; V was cut back by 5 bases and J by 8 bases.

The genes are TRBV7-6 and TRBJ2-1; TRBD1 matches 8 bases. This CDR3 is 17 amino acids long. Trimming at V came to 3 bases and at J to 0 bases, leaving 7 bases not matched to a gene. Germline CDR1 and CDR2: SGHVS and FNYEAQ. The DNA for the CDR3 is TGTGCCAGCAGCTTGTTTGGACAGGGACTCTCCTACAATGAGCAGTTCTTC. It translates to CASSLFGQGLSYNEQFF.

This clone was seen once. The rearrangement links TRBV5-4 to TRBJ2-5; 7 bases fit TRBD2. J gave up 5 bases and V 1 base, and 8 bases lay outside the gene matches. Germline V gives CDR1 SGHNT, CDR2 YYREEE (reference sequence). This CDR3 is built from 15 residues. The CDR3 spells CASSLPRGTGETQYF. The CDR3 nucleotides read TGTGCCAGCAGCTTGCCGCGGGGGACGGGGGAGACCCAGTACTTC.

CDR3 sequence reads: CASSRLSTDTQYF. Written as DNA, the CDR3 is TGTGCCAGCTCCCGACTCAGCACAGATACGCAGTATTTT. The chain recombines TRBV28 with TRBJ2-3; no clear D. CDR3 length: 13 residues. The germline V gene has CDR1 MDHEN and CDR2 SYDVKM. With 8 bases removed from V and 0 bases from J, the gap between germline ends came to 9 bases.

The chain recombines TRBV5-5 with TRBJ2-7; D call uncertain. The CDR3 is made up of 12 amino acids. V lost 2 bases and J lost 2, with 5 bases in between. Germline CDR1 is SGHKS and CDR2 is YYEKEE (reference sequence). CDR3 region: CASSFSAYEQYF. Here the CDR3 DNA reads TGTGCCAGCAGCTTTTCGGCCTACGAGCAGTACTTC.

The CDR3 DNA sequence: TGTGCCAGCTCGACAGGGGGCGTTGGGACCGGGGAGCTGTTTTTT. As protein: CASSTGGVGTGELFF. The J gene is TRBJ2-2, the V gene TRBV18, with 10 bases matching TRBD1. The CDR3 is 15 residues long. V dropped 6 bases and J dropped 5; count of bases not matched to a gene: 6. Germline lookup yields CDR1 KGHSH and CDR2 LQKENI.

The CDR3 reads CASSLGGQGKNIQYF. The CDR3 region has the DNA TGTGCCAGCAGCTTGGGGGGACAGGGGAAAAACATTCAGTACTTC. The chain uses TRBV5-6 and TRBJ2-4; 10 bases match TRBD1. The germline gives CDR1 SGHDT, CDR2 YYEEEE. The V and J ends lost 0 bases and 4 bases, in that order; junction bases with no gene match: 1. The CDR3 consists of 15 residues.

The chain carries TRBV5-1 and TRBJ2-2, with 11 bases aligning to TRBD1. The CDR3 consists of 16 residues. V gave up 2 bases and J gave up 5 bases; unmatched junction bases: 5. Germline V gene data show CDR1 as SGHRS and CDR2 as YFSETQ. Written as DNA, the CDR3 is TGCGCCAGCAGCTTACAGGGACAGGGGGTGACCGGGGAGCTGTTTTTT. Residues: CASSLQGQGVTGELFF.

The chain joins TRBV7-2 to TRBJ1-3; TRBD1 is a possible D gene (5 bases). Germline V lookup: CDR1 SGHTA, CDR2 FQGNSA. V was cut by 1 base and J by 4 bases, with 11 bases left in between. This CDR3 comprises 15 residues. CDR3 DNA: TGTGCCAGCAGCTTAGTGCAGGGATGGGGAAACACCATATATTTT. Protein product: CASSLVQGWGNTIYF. Full variable domain (remainder filled in from reference TRBV7-2 and TRBJ1-3): GAGVSQSPSNKVTEKGKDVELRCDPISGHTALYWYRQSLGQGLEFLIYFQGNSAPDKSGLPSDRFSAERTGGSVSTLTIQRTQQEDSAVYLCASSLVQGWGNTIYFGEGSWLTVV.

The gene calls are TRBV9 and TRBJ2-5; D gene ambiguous. The CDR3 length is 15 residues. V shed 0 bases and J shed 1 base, with 10 bases lying between them. CDR1 is SGDLS, CDR2 YYNGEE, per germline. As DNA, the CDR3 is TGTGCCAGCAGCGTAGTGCCCAGCGCCCAAGAGACCCAGTACTTC. Translating gives CASSVVPSAQETQYF.

The chain links TRBV6-5 to TRBJ2-7; no definite D call. Trimming stripped 2 bases from V and 8 bases from J, with 10 bases between. The CDR3 has 12 residues. The germline V gene has CDR1 MNHEY and CDR2 SVGAGI. CDR3 protein: CASSYGDKKQYF. CDR3 nucleotide sequence: TGTGCCAGCAGTTACGGTGACAAGAAGCAGTACTTC.

The J gene is TRBJ1-4, the V gene TRBV28; no reliable D call. Per germline, CDR1 MDHEN and CDR2 SYDVKM. Between the trimmed V and J ends, which lost 6 bases and 4 bases, there was a span of 12 bases. The CDR3 has 14 amino acids. In DNA form, the CDR3 reads TGTGCCAGCAGAGCGGCAAGCCTTAATGAAAAACTGTTTTTT. Protein sequence: CASRAASLNEKLFF.

The chain couples TRBV2 to TRBJ2-5; D possibly corresponds to TRBD2 (6 bases). Trimming left V 3 bases short and J 4 bases short, with 12 bases between. Germline V gene sequence: CDR1 SNHLY, CDR2 FYNNEI. The CDR3 length is 14 residues. The CDR3 sequence: CASSDQTRSETQYF. In DNA, the CDR3 is TGTGCCAGCAGTGACCAGACTAGATCAGAGACCCAGTACTTC.

This chain joins TRBV10-3 and TRBJ1-2, with D uncertain. The CDR3 has 15 amino acids. Trimming left V 3 bases short and J 1 base short, with 12 bases between. Germline values: CDR1 ENHRY, CDR2 SYGVKD. The CDR3 nucleotides read TGTGCCATCAGTGACTATACAGAACTTAACTATGGCTACACCTTC. Its protein is CAISDYTELNYGYTF.

The rearrangement uses TRBV5-4 and TRBJ2-7; a weak D match, TRBD2 (7 bases). The ends were cut back, 2 bases at V and 5 bases at J, with 17 bases in the middle. The germline gives CDR1 SGHNT, CDR2 YYREEE (reference sequence). This CDR3 has 15 residues. CDR3 in DNA: TGTGCCAGCAGCTTAGACGGGGGGCGTGGCCACGAGCAGTACTTC. Translating gives CASSLDGGRGHEQYF.

The chain has TRBV4-3 and TRBJ1-2; TRBD1 is a possible D gene (5 bases). The V end lost 1 base, the J end lost 5 bases, and 14 bases lay between the germline ends. Germline CDR1 reads LGHNA; CDR2 reads YSLEER. This CDR3 is 15 amino acids long. CDR3 coding DNA: TGCGCCAGCAGCCAAGCCCCAAGCGGGACTTATGGCTACACCTTC. This encodes CASSQAPSGTYGYTF.

CDR3 nucleotide sequence: TGTGCCAGCAGCTTGTGGGAGACCGCCACCTACAATGAGCAGTTCTTC. It is translated as CASSLWETATYNEQFF. V gene TRBV5-8 combines with J gene TRBJ2-1; tentative D call: TRBD2 (5 bases). V lost 1 base and J 2 bases, leaving 13 bases between the germline ends. The germline V gene has CDR1 SGHTS and CDR2 YDEGEE. This CDR3 has 16 amino acids.

The chain recombines TRBV10-3 with TRBJ2-7; 8 positions match TRBD1. Germline CDR1 is ENHRY and CDR2 is SYGVKD. Trimming at V came to 3 bases and at J to 2 bases, leaving 12 bases not matched to a gene. The CDR3 totals 17 residues. The CDR3 DNA sequence: TGTGCCATCAGTGAAGACGACAGGGGTTGGGGACCCTACGAGCAGTACTTC. Its protein product is CAISEDDRGWGPYEQYF.

The chain links TRBV5-1 to TRBJ2-5, with 8 bases aligning to TRBD2. Germline V gene data show CDR1 as SGHRS and CDR2 as YFSETQ. Trimming at V came to 4 bases and at J to 1 base, leaving 9 bases not matched to a gene. CDR3 length: 16 residues. In DNA form, the CDR3 reads TGCGCCAGCAGCGGTGGACTAGCCCGACTCCAAGAGACCCAGTACTTC. It translates to CASSGGLARLQETQYF.

The genes are TRBV5-1 and TRBJ2-1, with 7 positions matching TRBD1. CDR1 SGHRS and CDR2 YFSETQ come from the germline V gene. The V segment lost 0 bases and the J segment 1 base; nucleotides outside the gene matches: 1. This CDR3 is built from 15 residues. CDR3 loop: CASSLGDSSYNEQFF. In nucleotides, the CDR3 is TGCGCCAGCAGCTTGGGGGACAGTTCCTACAATGAGCAGTTCTTC.

This clone was detected only a few times. This rearrangement joins TRBV6-1 to TRBJ2-3; 10 bases are shared with TRBD2. This CDR3 is built from 15 residues. The V and J ends lost 3 bases and 3 bases, in that order; junction bases with no gene match: 3. The germline V gene has CDR1 MNHNS and CDR2 SASEGT. The CDR3 DNA sequence: TGTGCCAGCAGTGACTTAGCGGGAGGAACAGATACGCAGTATTTT. Amino acid sequence: CASSDLAGGTDTQYF.

This rearrangement joins TRBV4-1 to TRBJ1-4; 11 bases line up with TRBD1. The length of the CDR3 is 15 residues. CDR1 MGHRA and CDR2 YSYEKL come from the germline V gene. The V and J ends lost 3 bases and 7 bases, in that order; junction bases with no gene match: 4. The CDR3 region is CASSQDGTGGEKLFF. The CDR3 DNA follows: TGCGCCAGCAGCCAGGACGGGACAGGGGGTGAAAAACTGTTTTTT.

This clone has a handful of counts. This chain uses TRBV7-9 with TRBJ2-5, with 9 bases identical to TRBD2. The better agreement between TRBJ2-7 and the DNA end casts doubt on the J call. This CDR3 region has 17 residues. The germline V gene encodes CDR1 SEHNR and CDR2 FQNEAQ (reference sequence). CDR3 in DNA: TGTGCCAGCAGCCTGTTTCCCGGGACTAGCAGTTCCTACGAGCAGTACTTC. Its protein product is CASSLFPGTSSSYEQYF.

V usage is TRBV19 and J usage is TRBJ2-5, with D unresolved. Germline-derived CDR1 and CDR2 are LNHDA and SQIVND (reference sequence). The CDR3 is 15 residues long. The ends were cut back, 7 bases at V and 1 base at J, with 16 bases in the middle. The CDR3 protein is CASKIGLKSQETQYF. CDR3 sequence (DNA): TGTGCCAGTAAGATTGGGCTTAAGAGCCAAGAGACCCAGTACTTC.

The rearrangement joins TRBV13 to TRBJ2-5, with TRBD2 matching 8 bases. In germline, CDR1 is PRHDT, CDR2 FYEKMQ (reference sequence). The CDR3 has 15 residues. The V gene end was trimmed by 0 bases and the J gene end by 5 bases; junction bases not matched to a gene: 5. Here the CDR3 reads CASSLGGGAGETQYF. The CDR3 DNA reads as TGTGCCAGCAGCTTAGGCGGGGGGGCCGGGGAGACCCAGTACTTC.

The chain carries TRBV27 and TRBJ1-4; TRBD1 matches 9 bases. J lost 5 bases, V lost 4 bases, and 8 bases had no gene match. This CDR3 comprises 16 residues. Germline values: CDR1 MNHEY, CDR2 SMNVEV (reference sequence). In nucleotides, the CDR3 is TGTGCCAGCAGTTCTAGGGGACAGGGACAAAATGAAAAACTGTTTTTT. This encodes CASSSRGQGQNEKLFF.